This is a list of T cell receptor beta chains from one sample in a study of T cell changes during pregnancy in multiple sclerosis. Clones were read by immunoSEQ multiplex PCR, and TCRdb kept only the in-frame ones, dropping some. The table records about 35,000 clones, around 93% of them present only once. The material was CD4+ T cells from peripheral blood mononuclear cells, obtained in the first trimester of pregnancy. These receptor sequences come from a female donor with multiple sclerosis, enrolled in a pregnancy study. Each CDR3 is given with its conserved first and last residue. The order of the fields is D gene, V gene, J gene, clone size, CDR3 protein, CDR3 DNA. D genes are given only for firm matches. Rows may omit the clone size; those that give it use once, few, many or a size class.

D gene: .; V gene: TRBV18; J gene: TRBJ1-1; clone size: once; CDR3 protein: CASSPPDYPLEAFF; CDR3 DNA: TGTGCCAGCTCACCACCGGACTATCCCTTGGAAGCTTTCTTT
D gene: .; V gene: TRBV19; J gene: TRBJ1-2; clone size: .; CDR3 protein: CASTQIWPRGGDGGYTF; CDR3 DNA: TGTGCCAGTACTCAAATATGGCCGCGGGGAGGGGACGGTGGCTACACCTTC
D gene: TRBD1; V gene: TRBV7-9; J gene: TRBJ2-2; clone size: .; CDR3 protein: CASSPWTGGTGELFF; CDR3 DNA: TGTGCCAGCAGCCCCTGGACAGGGGGCACCGGGGAGCTGTTTTTT
D gene: TRBD1; V gene: TRBV7-8; J gene: TRBJ1-5; clone size: .; CDR3 protein: CASSSRTGSSNQPQHF; CDR3 DNA: TGTGCCAGCAGCTCCCGGACAGGGAGTAGCAATCAGCCCCAGCATTTT
D gene: .; V gene: TRBV7-9; J gene: TRBJ1-4; clone size: .; CDR3 protein: CASSAAGTPATNEKLFF; CDR3 DNA: TGTGCCAGCAGCGCCGCGGGAACACCAGCAACTAATGAAAAACTGTTTTTT
D gene: .; V gene: TRBV29-1; J gene: TRBJ1-2; clone size: .; CDR3 protein: CSASGIGANYGYTF; CDR3 DNA: TGCAGCGCATCAGGGATAGGGGCTAACTATGGCTACACCTTC
D gene: .; V gene: TRBV5-1; J gene: TRBJ1-4; clone size: .; CDR3 protein: CASSFTGYPNEKLFF; CDR3 DNA: TGCGCCAGCAGCTTCACAGGGTACCCTAATGAAAAACTGTTTTTT
D gene: TRBD2; V gene: TRBV5-6; J gene: TRBJ2-1; clone size: .; CDR3 protein: CASSWGGSYNEQFF; CDR3 DNA: TGTGCCAGCAGCTGGGGGGGATCCTACAATGAGCAGTTCTTC
D gene: .; V gene: TRBV28; J gene: TRBJ1-4; clone size: .; CDR3 protein: CASRPARNRPNEKLFF; CDR3 DNA: TGTGCCAGCAGACCGGCCCGGAACAGACCTAATGAAAAACTGTTTTTT
D gene: TRBD1; V gene: TRBV10-3; J gene: TRBJ1-5; clone size: .; CDR3 protein: CAISESSWTGQNQPQHF; CDR3 DNA: TGTGCCATCAGTGAGTCGAGTTGGACAGGGCAGAATCAGCCCCAGCATTTT
D gene: TRBD1; V gene: TRBV6-1; J gene: TRBJ1-5; clone size: once; CDR3 protein: CASSEAVGGTDSNQPQHF; CDR3 DNA: TGTGCCAGCAGTGAAGCCGTCGGAGGGACAGATAGCAATCAGCCCCAGCATTTT
D gene: TRBD1; V gene: TRBV27; J gene: TRBJ1-4; clone size: .; CDR3 protein: CASSFTGARGEKLFF; CDR3 DNA: TGTGCCAGCAGTTTTACAGGGGCCCGCGGTGAAAAACTGTTTTTT
D gene: .; V gene: TRBV7-2; J gene: TRBJ1-1; clone size: once; CDR3 protein: CASSLGGGTEAFF; CDR3 DNA: TGTGCCAGCAGCTTAGGAGGGGGCACTGAAGCTTTCTTT
D gene: TRBD1; V gene: TRBV18; J gene: TRBJ2-7; clone size: .; CDR3 protein: CASSPKDRVEQYF; CDR3 DNA: TGTGCCAGCTCACCGAAGGACAGGGTCGAGCAGTACTTC
D gene: .; V gene: TRBV4-1; J gene: TRBJ2-7; clone size: .; CDR3 protein: CASSLRLASGTAAYEQYF; CDR3 DNA: TGCGCCAGCAGCCTCAGATTGGCTTCCGGGACTGCCGCCTACGAGCAGTACTTC
D gene: .; V gene: TRBV7-2; J gene: TRBJ2-7; clone size: .; CDR3 protein: CASTPIGGWYEQYF; CDR3 DNA: TGTGCCAGCACCCCAATTGGCGGTTGGTACGAGCAGTACTTC
D gene: TRBD2; V gene: TRBV5-8; J gene: TRBJ2-3; clone size: .; CDR3 protein: CASSRGLGRESTDTQYF; CDR3 DNA: TGTGCCAGCAGCCGAGGGTTGGGGCGGGAGTCCACAGATACGCAGTATTTT
D gene: .; V gene: TRBV5-1; J gene: TRBJ2-2; clone size: .; CDR3 protein: CASSPRQRNTGELFF; CDR3 DNA: TGCGCCAGCAGCCCCCGACAGAGAAACACCGGGGAGCTGTTTTTT
D gene: .; V gene: TRBV5-1; J gene: TRBJ2-2; clone size: .; CDR3 protein: CASRRLAIRDTGELFF; CDR3 DNA: TGCGCCAGCAGAAGGCTAGCGATAAGGGACACCGGGGAGCTGTTTTTT
D gene: TRBD2; V gene: TRBV5-1; J gene: TRBJ2-2; clone size: .; CDR3 protein: CASSSEPGLITGELFF; CDR3 DNA: TGCGCCAGCAGCTCGGAACCGGGACTAATCACCGGGGAGCTGTTTTTT
D gene: TRBD1; V gene: TRBV5-4; J gene: TRBJ1-6; clone size: once; CDR3 protein: CASHTGTGRALGSPLHF; CDR3 DNA: TGTGCCAGCCACACCGGGACAGGGAGGGCATTGGGATCACCCCTCCACTTT
D gene: TRBD1; V gene: TRBV9; J gene: TRBJ2-7; clone size: few; CDR3 protein: CASSPQTGSYEQYF; CDR3 DNA: TGTGCCAGCAGCCCACAGACAGGGTCCTACGAGCAGTACTTC
D gene: TRBD1; V gene: TRBV5-1; J gene: TRBJ2-7; clone size: .; CDR3 protein: CASSLDRGYEQYF; CDR3 DNA: TGCGCCAGCAGCTTGGACAGGGGGTACGAGCAGTACTTC
D gene: TRBD2; V gene: TRBV11-3; J gene: TRBJ2-1; clone size: .; CDR3 protein: CASSLGLEVNDEQFF; CDR3 DNA: TGTGCCAGCAGCCTGGGACTAGAAGTAAACGATGAGCAGTTCTTC
D gene: TRBD1; V gene: TRBV5-4; J gene: TRBJ2-7; clone size: .; CDR3 protein: CASKDRASYEQYF; CDR3 DNA: TGTGCCAGCAAGGACAGGGCCTCCTACGAGCAGTACTTC
D gene: .; V gene: TRBV19; J gene: TRBJ2-1; clone size: few; CDR3 protein: CASSEGSGQQFF; CDR3 DNA: TGTGCCAGTAGCGAAGGATCAGGCCAGCAGTTCTTC
D gene: .; V gene: TRBV10-3; J gene: TRBJ2-7; clone size: once; CDR3 protein: CAISESTRSYEQYF; CDR3 DNA: TGTGCCATCAGTGAGTCCACCAGGTCCTACGAGCAGTACTTC
D gene: TRBD1; V gene: TRBV28; J gene: TRBJ1-5; clone size: .; CDR3 protein: CASSSSGGSGQPQHF; CDR3 DNA: TGTGCCAGCAGTTCATCAGGGGGTAGTGGTCAGCCCCAGCATTTT
D gene: TRBD2; V gene: TRBV19; J gene: TRBJ2-3; clone size: .; CDR3 protein: CASSNSGGRHTQYF; CDR3 DNA: TGTGCCAGTAGTAATAGCGGGGGGAGACATACGCAGTATTTT
D gene: TRBD2; V gene: TRBV10-3; J gene: TRBJ2-1; clone size: .; CDR3 protein: CAINRGGGGSNEQFF; CDR3 DNA: TGTGCCATCAACCGGGGAGGCGGGGGGTCGAATGAGCAGTTCTTC
D gene: .; V gene: TRBV1; J gene: TRBJ1-5; clone size: .; CDR3 protein: CTSSRTVYSNQPQHF; CDR3 DNA: TGCACCAGCAGCCGGACAGTATATAGCAATCAGCCCCAGCATTTT
D gene: TRBD1; V gene: TRBV18; J gene: TRBJ2-5; clone size: .; CDR3 protein: CASSPGDRAVRETQYF; CDR3 DNA: TGTGCCAGCTCACCAGGGGACAGGGCTGTGAGGGAGACCCAGTACTTC
D gene: .; V gene: TRBV30; J gene: TRBJ2-1; clone size: .; CDR3 protein: CAWSAGRNNEQFF; CDR3 DNA: TGTGCCTGGAGTGCTGGGAGGAACAATGAGCAGTTCTTC
D gene: TRBD2; V gene: TRBV9; J gene: TRBJ2-7; clone size: .; CDR3 protein: CASSVGGRNYEQYF; CDR3 DNA: TGTGCCAGCAGCGTAGGCGGGAGAAACTACGAGCAGTACTTC
D gene: .; V gene: TRBV27; J gene: TRBJ2-1; clone size: .; CDR3 protein: CASSRDKIGNEQFF; CDR3 DNA: TGTGCCAGCAGTCGGGACAAGATAGGCAATGAGCAGTTCTTC
D gene: .; V gene: TRBV6-1; J gene: TRBJ1-2; clone size: once; CDR3 protein: CASSETGKRLGYTF; CDR3 DNA: TGTGCCAGCAGTGAGACAGGAAAAAGATTAGGCTACACCTTC
D gene: .; V gene: TRBV7-3; J gene: TRBJ2-2; clone size: .; CDR3 protein: CASSLGGAGGELFF; CDR3 DNA: TGTGCCAGCAGCTTAGGGGGCGCGGGCGGGGAGCTGTTTTTT
D gene: TRBD1; V gene: TRBV15; J gene: TRBJ1-1; clone size: .; CDR3 protein: CATSRDKRTGETEAFF; CDR3 DNA: TGTGCCACCAGCAGAGATAAGAGGACAGGGGAGACTGAAGCTTTCTTT
D gene: .; V gene: TRBV7-2; J gene: TRBJ2-2; clone size: .; CDR3 protein: CASNINRGELFF; CDR3 DNA: TGTGCCAGCAACATTAACAGGGGGGAGCTGTTTTTT
D gene: TRBD1; V gene: TRBV19; J gene: TRBJ2-6; clone size: .; CDR3 protein: CASSLLRENRGLPGPGANVLTF; CDR3 DNA: TGTGCCAGTAGTCTCTTAAGAGAGAACAGGGGTCTACCTGGACCTGGGGCCAACGTCCTGACTTTC
D gene: .; V gene: TRBV30; J gene: TRBJ2-7; clone size: once; CDR3 protein: CAGLAAYEQYF; CDR3 DNA: TGTGCCGGTTTAGCGGCCTACGAGCAGTACTTC
D gene: TRBD1; V gene: TRBV28; J gene: TRBJ2-3; clone size: .; CDR3 protein: CASSFGTGGWVTDTQYF; CDR3 DNA: TGTGCCAGCAGTTTCGGGACAGGGGGTTGGGTCACAGATACGCAGTATTTT
D gene: .; V gene: TRBV2; J gene: TRBJ2-7; clone size: .; CDR3 protein: CASRHSDSSYEQYF; CDR3 DNA: TGTGCCAGCAGGCACAGCGACAGCTCCTACGAGCAGTACTTC
D gene: .; V gene: TRBV10-1; J gene: TRBJ2-2; clone size: .; CDR3 protein: CASGLDSNTGELFF; CDR3 DNA: TGCGCCAGCGGCCTTGACAGCAACACCGGGGAGCTGTTTTTT
D gene: .; V gene: TRBV9; J gene: TRBJ1-1; clone size: few; CDR3 protein: CASSPRGSKNTEAFF; CDR3 DNA: TGTGCCAGCAGCCCCCGGGGAAGCAAGAACACTGAAGCTTTCTTT
D gene: TRBD1; V gene: TRBV11-2; J gene: TRBJ2-2; clone size: once; CDR3 protein: CASSNTGGAITGELFF; CDR3 DNA: TGTGCCAGCAGCAATACAGGGGGCGCAATAACCGGGGAGCTGTTTTTT
D gene: TRBD1; V gene: TRBV6-5; J gene: TRBJ2-2; clone size: .; CDR3 protein: CASSYDRGNTGELFF; CDR3 DNA: TGTGCCAGCAGTTACGACAGGGGGAACACCGGGGAGCTGTTTTTT
D gene: TRBD2; V gene: TRBV7-3; J gene: TRBJ2-7; clone size: .; CDR3 protein: CASSRGEGPYEQYF; CDR3 DNA: TGTGCCAGCAGCCGAGGGGAGGGGCCCTACGAGCAGTACTTC